A single sample is the source of the 27 T cell receptor beta chains below, sequenced in a study of T cell responses to AZD1222 COVID-19 vaccine. TCRdb keeps only in-frame clones here, not all; method: immunoSEQ multiplex PCR. The data show approximately 150,000 clones, about 92% seen once. Sequences were derived from peripheral blood, sampled 28 days after the second AZD1222 dose. The receptors here all came from an adult who received the AZD1222 COVID-19 vaccine.

V gene TRBV19 combines with J gene TRBJ1-5; D is undetermined. Germline lookup yields CDR1 LNHDA and CDR2 SQIVND (reference sequence). V lost 10 bases to trimming and J lost 7 bases, with 14 bases between them. The CDR3 sequence is 12 residues long. The CDR3 DNA follows: TGTGCCACCTCCCCTTCGGGGCAGCCCCAGCATTTT. Its translation: CATSPSGQPQHF.

This clone was recorded only once. This chain joins TRBV28 and TRBJ1-6; D is possibly TRBD1 (5 bases). Looked up from germline, CDR1 is MDHEN and CDR2 is SYDVKM. V was cut by 4 bases and J by 4 bases, with 14 bases left in between. The length of the CDR3 is 16 residues. CDR3 in DNA: TGTGCCAGCAGTTCCGACCGGGGGGTTTATAATTCACCCCTCCACTTT. Protein: CASSSDRGVYNSPLHF. Looking up the rest from reference TRBV28 and TRBJ1-6 gives the full variable domain: DVKVTQSSRYLVKRTGEKVFLECVQDMDHENMFWYRQDPGLGLRLIYFSYDVKMKEKGDIPEGYSVSREKKERFSLILESASTNQTSMYLCASSSDRGVYNSPLHFGNGTRLTVT.

The chain carries TRBV7-9 and TRBJ2-1; TRBD2 aligns across 14 bases. The CDR3 contains 15 residues. V lost 5 bases, J lost 9 bases, and 6 bases stayed unmatched. Per germline, CDR1 SEHNR and CDR2 FQNEAQ (reference sequence). CDR3 residues: CASSVLGLAGGEQFF. DNA for the CDR3: TGTGCCAGCAGCGTATTAGGACTAGCGGGAGGTGAGCAGTTCTTC.

The genes are TRBV27 and TRBJ1-2; TRBD1 matches 7 bases. The CDR3 covers 14 residues. Germline-derived CDR1 and CDR2 are MNHEY and SMNVEV (reference sequence). The junction had 10 bases not matched to a gene; V was cut back by 5 bases and J by 7 bases. The CDR3, as DNA: TGTGCCAGCAGTGGAACCACAGGGGAAAGTGGCTACACCTTC. It yields the protein CASSGTTGESGYTF.

The V call is TRBV18, the J call TRBJ1-1; D ambiguous. V dropped 4 bases and J dropped 4 bases, with 19 bases sitting between them. Per the germline V gene, CDR1 is KGHSH and CDR2 is LQKENI. The CDR3 has 16 residues. This chain's CDR3 is CASSLPPDSWGTEAFF. CDR3 nucleotide sequence: TGTGCCAGCTCACTGCCTCCGGACTCTTGGGGCACTGAAGCTTTCTTT.

CDR3 nucleotides: TGTGCCAGCAGCCAAGAACGGCGGGAGAGGGATGCAGATACGCAGTATTTT. This encodes CASSQERRERDADTQYF. The chain joins TRBV3-1 (or the pseudogene TRBV3-2) to TRBJ2-3; 7 bases fit TRBD2. The CDR3 totals 17 residues. Trimming cost V 0 bases and J 4 bases; bases outside gene matches: 10. CDR1 is LGHDT and CDR2 is YNNKEL in the germline V gene (reference sequence).

This chain joins TRBV5-4 and TRBJ1-2; 7 bases are shared with TRBD1. This CDR3 comprises 15 residues. V was pared by 4 bases and J by 3 bases, with 9 bases of the junction left unmatched. Germline values: CDR1 SGHNT, CDR2 YYREEE (reference sequence). The CDR3 sequence: CASSQGLGQDYGYTF. DNA for the CDR3: TGTGCCAGCAGCCAAGGGCTAGGACAGGACTATGGCTACACCTTC.

The chain combines TRBV7-2 with TRBJ2-7; the match to TRBD2 covers 9 bases. V lost 5 bases and J lost 3; bases outside the gene matches: 5. The CDR3 consists of 14 residues. Germline values: CDR1 SGHTA, CDR2 FQGNSA. The DNA for the CDR3 is TGTGCCAGCAGCCATAGCGGGAGTCTCTACGAGCAGTACTTC. It encodes CASSHSGSLYEQYF.

The chain employs TRBV4-3 and TRBJ2-3; 7 bases are shared with TRBD1. J was trimmed by 0 bases and V by 1 base; bases with no gene match: 10. Germline-derived CDR1 and CDR2 are LGHNA and YSLEER. The CDR3 is made up of 18 amino acids. DNA for the CDR3: TGCGCCAGCAGCCAAGGCTGGACGACAGGGCCTAGCACAGATACGCAGTATTTT. It is translated as CASSQGWTTGPSTDTQYF.

The chain has TRBV5-1 and TRBJ2-1; no definite D call. This CDR3 is 12 amino acids long. The V end was cut by 0 bases, the J end by 8 bases, with 6 bases between. In germline, CDR1 is SGHRS, CDR2 YFSETQ. The CDR3: CASSLEGYEQFF. The CDR3 DNA reads as TGCGCCAGCAGCTTGGAAGGGTATGAGCAGTTCTTC.

The genes are TRBV7-7 and TRBJ2-5; D unclear. Germline CDR1 is SSHAT and CDR2 is FNYEAQ (reference sequence). The CDR3 extends over 15 amino acids. The V end lost 1 base, the J end lost 1 base, and 10 bases lay between the germline ends. CDR3 in DNA: TGTGCCAGCAGCTTAGATTCTGGGATCCAAGAGACCCAGTACTTC. Translating it yields CASSLDSGIQETQYF.

The chain links TRBV2 to TRBJ2-5; D gene ambiguous. The CDR3 loop spans 13 amino acids. Germline values: CDR1 SNHLY, CDR2 FYNNEI. The germline V and J ends were trimmed by 3 bases and 2 bases, with 7 bases remaining between them. The CDR3 reads CASSDGPQETQYF. The CDR3 DNA reads as TGTGCCAGCAGTGATGGCCCTCAAGAGACCCAGTACTTC.

This clone has only one observation. The chain combines TRBV3-1 (or the pseudogene TRBV3-2) with TRBJ1-6; no clear D. V was shortened by 2 bases and J by 6 bases, with 8 bases between the two germline ends. From germline, CDR1 is LGHDT and CDR2 YNNKEL (reference sequence). This CDR3 spans 14 amino acids. CDR3 in amino acids: CASSQRQANSPLHF. Written as DNA, the CDR3 is TGTGCCAGCAGCCAACGCCAGGCTAATTCACCCCTCCACTTT.

V is TRBV6-5 and J is TRBJ2-3; tentative D call: TRBD2 (5 bases). CDR1 is MNHEY, CDR2 SVGAGI, per germline. The CDR3 is 13 amino acids. Trimming cost V 8 bases and J 0 bases, with 9 bases left between them. The CDR3 protein is CASWRTSTDTQYF. In DNA, the CDR3 is TGTGCCAGCTGGAGGACTAGCACAGATACGCAGTATTTT.

This clone was found once. The chain is built from TRBV2 and TRBJ2-7; the D gene is possibly TRBD1 (5 bases). Germline values: CDR1 SNHLY, CDR2 FYNNEI. The CDR3 covers 11 residues. The V end lost 8 bases, the J end lost 5 bases, and 10 bases lay between the germline ends. This CDR3 is CASGRADEQYF. In DNA form, the CDR3 reads TGTGCCAGCGGCAGGGCAGACGAGCAGTACTTC. Using reference TRBV2 and TRBJ2-7 for the parts outside the CDR3, the full variable domain is EPEVTQTPSHQVTQMGQEVILRCVPISNHLYFYWYRQILGQKVEFLVSFYNNEISEKSEIFDDQFSVERPDGSNFTLKIRSTKLEDSAMYFCASGRADEQYFGPGTRLTVT.

This rearrangement joins TRBV5-1 to TRBJ2-7; TRBD1 is a possible D gene (6 bases). The germline CDR1 and CDR2 sequences are SGHRS and YFSETQ. Trimming cost V 6 bases and J 0 bases, with 25 bases left between them. There are 18 residues in the CDR3. The CDR3 DNA is TGCGCCAGCAAAACGCACCCATCCGGGACAATAACCTCCTACGAGCAGTACTTC. This sequence encodes CASKTHPSGTITSYEQYF.

The chain couples TRBV19 to TRBJ1-1, with D maybe TRBD1 (5 bases). Germline CDR1 is LNHDA and CDR2 is SQIVND (reference sequence). This CDR3 comprises 14 residues. Between the trimmed V and J ends, which lost 0 bases and 5 bases, there was a span of 10 bases. The CDR3 loop is CASSIDPGVTEAFF. CDR3 DNA: TGTGCCAGTAGTATAGATCCGGGGGTAACTGAAGCTTTCTTT.

The rearrangement uses TRBV18 and TRBJ2-2, with TRBD2 matching over 7 bases. Germline CDR1 is KGHSH and CDR2 is LQKENI. V shed 0 bases, J shed 6 bases, and the junction held 7 bases outside the gene matches. The CDR3 totals 16 residues. CDR3 coding DNA: TGTGCCAGCTCACCACCGTCCACTAGCGCCCCCGGGGAGCTGTTTTTT. This sequence encodes CASSPPSTSAPGELFF. Full variable domain (remainder filled in from reference TRBV18 and TRBJ2-2): NAGVMQNPRHLVRRRGQEARLRCSPMKGHSHVYWYRQLPEEGLKFMVYLQKENIIDESGMPKERFSAEFPKEGPSILRIQQVVRGDSAAYFCASSPPSTSAPGELFFGEGSRLTVL.

The rearrangement links TRBV11-2 to TRBJ1-1, with D uncertain. Germline assignment: CDR1 SGHAT and CDR2 FQNNGV. The CDR3 contains 14 residues. Trimming stripped 0 bases from V and 8 bases from J, with 13 bases between. CDR3 sequence (DNA): TGTGCCAGCAGCTTAGATCGAGGGAGAATAGAAGCTTTCTTT. Amino acid sequence: CASSLDRGRIEAFF.

The chain uses TRBV19 and TRBJ1-5, with TRBD1 identical over 7 bases. The CDR3 length is 16 residues. Germline trimming cut 6 bases from V and 0 bases from J; bases unmatched to any gene: 8. Germline loops: CDR1 LNHDA, CDR2 SQIVND (reference sequence). CDR3 nucleotides: TGTGCCAGTAGGTTACAGGGGATCCATAGCAATCAGCCCCAGCATTTT. This gives the protein CASRLQGIHSNQPQHF.

This chain joins TRBV11-3 and TRBJ2-1; 8 bases are a match to TRBD2. Germline CDR1 SGHNT, CDR2 YENEEA. The junction had 8 bases not matched to a gene; V was cut back by 5 bases and J by 5 bases. This CDR3 is 15 amino acids long. The CDR3 bases are TGTGCCAGCAGCCTATTCGGGGGGGGAGACAATGAGCAGTTCTTC. Its protein product is CASSLFGGGDNEQFF.

CDR3 DNA: TGTGCCAGTAGTAAACAGGGGACAGATACGCAGTATTTT. Encoded protein: CASSKQGTDTQYF. The chain is built from TRBV19 and TRBJ2-3; 7 nucleotides agree with TRBD1. This CDR3 spans 13 amino acids. CDR1 is LNHDA and CDR2 is SQIVND in the germline V gene (reference sequence). V trimming: 4 bases; J trimming: 3 bases; junction bases outside the gene matches: 1. Filled out from reference TRBV19 and TRBJ2-3, the complete variable domain reads DGGITQSPKYLFRKEGQNVTLSCEQNLNHDAMYWYRQDPGQGLRLIYYSQIVNDFQKGDIAEGYSVSREKKESFPLTVTSAQKNPTAFYLCASSKQGTDTQYFGPGTRLTVL.

The V and J genes are TRBV19 and TRBJ2-1, with TRBD2 as a possible D gene (6 bases). Germline-derived CDR1 and CDR2 are LNHDA and SQIVND (reference sequence). The CDR3 spans 14 residues. V lost 3 bases and J lost 10, with 16 bases in between. The CDR3 is CASSIEVEGDEQFF. The CDR3 bases are TGTGCCAGTAGTATTGAGGTGGAGGGTGACGAGCAGTTCTTC.

The rearrangement uses TRBV12-3 or TRBV12-4 and TRBJ2-1, with D hard to call. CDR3 length: 12 amino acids. Trimming took 0 bases from V and 5 from J, leaving 2 bases between them. The CDR3: CASSLADNEQFF. The CDR3 region has the DNA TGTGCCAGCAGTTTAGCAGACAATGAGCAGTTCTTC.

The chain is built from TRBV6-5 and TRBJ2-3; the D gene is possibly TRBD2 (6 bases). Germline lookup yields CDR1 MNHEY and CDR2 SVGAGI. This CDR3 comprises 15 residues. Trimming took 6 bases from V and 2 from J, leaving 15 bases between them. CDR3 sequence (DNA): TGTGCCAGCAGAAGGGGACTTCGTTACACAGATACGCAGTATTTT. It specifies CASRRGLRYTDTQYF.

The rearrangement links TRBV7-9 to TRBJ1-1, with TRBD1 matching over 7 bases. Trimming cost V 5 bases and J 1 base; bases outside gene matches: 10. This CDR3 is built from 16 residues. Germline lookup yields CDR1 SEHNR and CDR2 FQNEAQ (reference sequence). The CDR3 reads CASSRDSPLRNTEAFF. CDR3 DNA sequence: TGTGCCAGCAGCAGGGACAGCCCCTTAAGGAACACTGAAGCTTTCTTT. Complete variable domain (other parts from reference TRBV7-9 and TRBJ1-1): DTGVSQNPRHKITKRGQNVTFRCDPISEHNRLYWYRQTLGQGPEFLTYFQNEAQLEKSRLLSDRFSAERPKGSFSTLEIQRTEQGDSAMYLCASSRDSPLRNTEAFFGQGTRLTVV.

This clone was seen just once. The chain uses TRBV3-1 (or the pseudogene TRBV3-2) and TRBJ1-5; D call uncertain. CDR1 LGHDT and CDR2 YNNKEL come from the germline V gene (reference sequence). Trimming stripped 1 base from V and 5 bases from J, with 6 bases between. This CDR3 contains 13 residues. The DNA of the CDR3 is TGTGCCAGCAGCCAAGGCGGAGATCAGCCCCAGCATTTT. It encodes CASSQGGDQPQHF.